Following are 29 T cell receptor beta chains from one sample sequenced in a study of identical twins. TCRdb independently ran MiXCR on the 5' RACE reads; one entry per CDR3 protein. The data show 400,000 to 600,000 distinct CDR3 sequences, about a fifth seen once. This sample was shared with a second study, whose subject was yellow fever vaccine responses in identical twins.

The source material was CD4+ T cells sorted from blood. The origin of the receptors is a young woman in good health.

The rearrangement uses TRBV7-9 and TRBJ2-1; possible D gene TRBD1, 7 bases. The CDR3 is made up of 17 amino acids. In germline, CDR1 is SEHNR, CDR2 FQNEAQ (reference sequence). With 5 bases removed from V and 2 bases from J, the gap between germline ends came to 19 bases. The DNA of the CDR3 is TGTGCCAGCAGCAAGGGGGCTAGCGAATACCCCTACAATGAGCAGTTCTTC. Protein: CASSKGASEYPYNEQFF.

This chain links TRBV6-2 or TRBV6-3 with TRBJ2-1; possibly TRBD2 for D (5 bases). CDR1 and CDR2 (germline): MNHEY, SVGEGT. The ends were cut back, 7 bases at V and 0 bases at J, with 19 bases in the middle. The CDR3 runs 17 residues. The CDR3 sequence: CASINTPGVPSYNEQFF. DNA of the CDR3: TGTGCCAGCATTAACACACCCGGGGTCCCCTCCTACAATGAGCAGTTCTTC.

This clonotype was recorded a few times. The chain uses TRBV7-9 and TRBJ2-7; D might be TRBD1 (5 bases). The CDR3 consists of 12 residues. V lost 5 bases and J 3 bases, leaving 8 bases between the germline ends. Germline CDR1 SEHNR, CDR2 FQNEAQ (reference sequence). CDR3 sequence (DNA): TGTGCCAGCAGCGTAGGGGTCTACGAGCAGTACTTC. Protein product: CASSVGVYEQYF.

V is TRBV5-1 and J is TRBJ2-1, with D perhaps being TRBD1 or TRBD2 (6 bases each). This CDR3 spans 16 amino acids. V was cut by 2 bases and J by 1 base, with 13 bases left in between. Germline CDR1 is SGHRS and CDR2 is YFSETQ. This CDR3 reads CASSFGAGTSYNEQFF. The DNA for the CDR3 is TGCGCCAGCAGCTTTGGTGCGGGGACATCCTACAATGAGCAGTTCTTC.

The chain uses TRBV5-6 and TRBJ2-5; possible D gene TRBD1, 5 bases. This CDR3 contains 14 residues. CDR1 is SGHDT and CDR2 is YYEEEE in the germline V gene. Trimming pared 0 bases from V and 3 bases from J, leaving 9 bases between. In nucleotides, the CDR3 is TGTGCCAGCAGCTTGGTGGGCAGGGAAGAGACCCAGTACTTC. Translating it yields CASSLVGREETQYF.

This clonotype was found a few times. The chain uses TRBV4-1 and TRBJ2-2; D unclear. V lost 3 bases to trimming and J lost 8 bases, with 13 bases between them. The CDR3 extends over 14 amino acids. Germline-derived CDR1 and CDR2 are MGHRA and YSYEKL. The CDR3: CASSQVSVGGELFF. CDR3 DNA: TGCGCCAGCAGCCAGGTCAGCGTAGGAGGGGAGCTGTTTTTT.

V is TRBV6-6 and J is TRBJ1-4; 7 bases agree with TRBD1. V lost 6 bases, J lost 7 bases, and 5 bases stayed unmatched. Per germline, CDR1 MNHNY and CDR2 SVGAGI (reference sequence). The CDR3 is 13 residues long. CDR3 nucleotide sequence: TGTGCCAGCAGCTCTGGGACAGCTGAAAAACTGTTTTTT. Encoded protein: CASSSGTAEKLFF.

The chain employs TRBV9 and TRBJ2-7; a weak D match, TRBD2 (6 bases). Germline CDR1 reads SGDLS; CDR2 reads YYNGEE. V dropped 0 bases and J dropped 2 bases, with 15 bases sitting between them. This CDR3 contains 16 residues. The CDR3 sequence: CASSVGEAGIPYEQYF. The CDR3, as DNA: TGTGCCAGCAGCGTAGGGGAGGCCGGAATTCCCTACGAGCAGTACTTC.

The V gene is TRBV2, the J gene TRBJ2-2; D unclear. Germline CDR1 and CDR2: SNHLY and FYNNEI. Trimming shortened V by 6 bases and J by 4 bases, and 15 bases separated the two germline ends. The CDR3 runs to 15 residues. The CDR3 DNA sequence: TGTGCCAGCAGGGCCTTGGGCGCCGGCACCGGGGAGCTGTTTTTT. Translating it yields CASRALGAGTGELFF.

The CDR3 nucleotides are TGTGCCAGCAGTTCACAAAGCCAGCGGGATTATGAGCAGTACTTC. Its protein product is CASSSQSQRDYEQYF. This chain joins TRBV6-5 and TRBJ2-7; 7 positions match TRBD2. V was clipped by 4 bases and J by 7 bases; unmatched bases: 13. The germline CDR1 and CDR2 sequences are MNHEY and SVGAGI. CDR3 length: 15 amino acids.

Only a few counts were recorded for this clonotype. This chain uses TRBV3-1 with TRBJ1-2, with 9 nucleotides matching TRBD1. The junction had 6 bases not matched to a gene; V was cut back by 5 bases and J by 2 bases. The CDR3 is 15 amino acids. CDR1 is LGHDT and CDR2 is YNNKEL in the germline V gene (reference sequence). DNA for the CDR3: TGTGCCAGCAGCACCCGGGGACAGGGAAACTATGGCTACACCTTC. This gives the protein CASSTRGQGNYGYTF. Full variable domain (remainder filled in from reference TRBV3-1 and TRBJ1-2): DTAVSQTPKYLVTQMGNDKSIKCEQNLGHDTMYWYKQDSKKFLKIMFSYNNKELIINETVPNRFSPKSPDKAHLNLHINSLELGDSAVYFCASSTRGQGNYGYTFGSGTRLTVV.

The chain couples TRBV19 to TRBJ2-2; D unresolved. The CDR3 loop spans 14 amino acids. Trimming shortened V by 6 bases and J by 1 base, and 9 bases separated the two germline ends. From germline, CDR1 is LNHDA and CDR2 SQIVND (reference sequence). The CDR3, as DNA: TGTGCCAGTAGAACCAACGGGAACACCGGGGAGCTGTTTTTT. This gives the protein CASRTNGNTGELFF.

This clonotype was observed a few times. The chain is built from TRBV4-1 and TRBJ2-2; 10 nucleotides agree with TRBD2. Germline lookup yields CDR1 MGHRA and CDR2 YSYEKL. Germline trimming cut 3 bases from V and 6 bases from J; bases unmatched to any gene: 10. The CDR3 sequence is 17 residues long. CDR3 nucleotides: TGCGCCAGCAGCCAGTCCGGGACTAGCGTCCCCTCCGGGGAGCTGTTTTTT. It translates to CASSQSGTSVPSGELFF.

This clonotype has more than one count but fewer than ten. The DNA for the CDR3 is TGTGCCATTCACCCGGGACAGGGCGGCAATGAGCAGTTCTTC. Protein: CAIHPGQGGNEQFF. The V and J genes are TRBV2 and TRBJ2-1; 9 bases agree with TRBD1. This CDR3 is 14 amino acids long. The ends lost 10 bases at V and 6 bases at J; junction bases unmatched: 10. Per the germline V gene, CDR1 is SNHLY and CDR2 is FYNNEI.

This clonotype has more than one count but fewer than ten. V is TRBV10-3 and J is TRBJ2-1, with TRBD2 as a possible D gene (5 bases). This CDR3 region has 13 residues. CDR1 and CDR2 from the germline V gene are ENHRY and SYGVKD. V lost 3 bases and J lost 8, with 11 bases in between. CDR3 nucleotide sequence: TGTGCCATCAGTGACCGGACTGCCGATGAGCAGTTCTTC. Encoded protein: CAISDRTADEQFF.

The sample holds many counts of this clonotype. The chain has TRBV12-3 or TRBV12-4 and TRBJ2-3; no reliable D call. CDR3 size: 12 residues. Between the trimmed V and J ends, which lost 5 bases and 4 bases, there was a span of 7 bases. The CDR3 protein is CASSTNSDTQYF. As DNA, the CDR3 is TGTGCCAGCAGTACAAACTCAGATACGCAGTATTTT.

This clonotype was counted at least ten times. The J gene is TRBJ2-1, the V gene TRBV12-3 or TRBV12-4, with 7 positions matching TRBD2. This CDR3 has 15 residues. The junction had 16 bases not matched to a gene; V was cut back by 7 bases and J by 10 bases. The CDR3 sequence is CASIWGMGGPFEQFF. In nucleotides, the CDR3 is TGTGCCAGCATTTGGGGTATGGGAGGGCCTTTCGAGCAGTTCTTC.

The rearrangement uses TRBV4-2 and TRBJ2-3, with D tentatively TRBD2 (6 bases). CDR1 and CDR2 from the germline V gene are LGHNA and YNFKEQ. With 1 base removed from V and 4 bases from J, the gap between germline ends came to 9 bases. The CDR3 sequence is 14 residues long. The CDR3 here is CASSQVSGSDTQYF. CDR3 nucleotides: TGTGCCAGCAGCCAAGTTAGCGGCTCAGATACGCAGTATTTT.

This clonotype was seen only a few times. The chain carries TRBV7-2 and TRBJ2-3, with TRBD2 matching over 11 bases. Per germline, CDR1 SGHTA and CDR2 FQGNSA. The V segment lost 6 bases and the J segment 2 bases; nucleotides outside the gene matches: 7. The CDR3 runs to 16 residues. The CDR3 nucleotides are TGTGCCAGCAGTTGGGTAGCGGGAGGGTTCACAGATACGCAGTATTTT. This translates into CASSWVAGGFTDTQYF.

The gene calls are TRBV4-1 and TRBJ2-5; TRBD2 matches 12 bases. Germline V gene data show CDR1 as MGHRA and CDR2 as YSYEKL. J gave up 3 bases and V 5 bases, and 7 bases lay outside the gene matches. The CDR3 spans 16 residues. The CDR3 loop is CASSAGLAGPEETQYF. CDR3 bases: TGCGCCAGCAGCGCAGGACTAGCGGGGCCAGAAGAGACCCAGTACTTC.

This clonotype was counted many times. The chain employs TRBV12-3 or TRBV12-4 and TRBJ2-5; possible D gene TRBD2, 6 bases. Trimming removed 5 bases from V and 4 bases from J, with 17 bases in between. The length of the CDR3 is 15 residues. The CDR3 coding sequence is TGTGCCAGCAGTCCCCTTTATGGGGGAGGAGAGACCCAGTACTTC. Protein: CASSPLYGGGETQYF.

This clonotype was observed a handful of times. The chain recombines TRBV7-8 with TRBJ1-6; unclear D gene. Trimming removed 0 bases from V and 5 bases from J, with 8 bases in between. There are 15 residues in the CDR3. Germline CDR1 and CDR2: SGHVS and FQNEAQ. Here the CDR3 DNA reads TGTGCCAGCAGCTTAGCGGAACGGAATAATTCACCCCTCCACTTT. Its protein is CASSLAERNNSPLHF. The whole variable domain, filled in from reference TRBV7-8 and TRBJ1-6, reads GAGVSQSPRYKVAKRGQDVALRCDPISGHVSLFWYQQALGQGPEFLTYFQNEAQLDKSGLPSDRFFAERPEGSVSTLKIQRTQQEDSAVYLCASSLAERNNSPLHFGNGTRLTVT.

The sample holds one count of this clonotype. The chain recombines TRBV7-9 with TRBJ2-1, with 7 positions matching TRBD1. The J segment lost 6 bases and the V segment lost 5 bases, leaving 10 bases of the junction unmatched. The CDR3 is made up of 15 amino acids. Germline V gene sequence: CDR1 SEHNR, CDR2 FQNEAQ (reference sequence). The CDR3: CASSPTGVGRNEQFF. In DNA, the CDR3 is TGTGCCAGCAGCCCAACAGGGGTCGGGCGCAATGAGCAGTTCTTC. Drawing the rest from reference TRBV7-9 and TRBJ2-1, the complete variable domain is DTGVSQNPRHKITKRGQNVTFRCDPISEHNRLYWYRQTLGQGPEFLTYFQNEAQLEKSRLLSDRFSAERPKGSFSTLEIQRTEQGDSAMYLCASSPTGVGRNEQFFGPGTRLTVL.

This clonotype has only a few counts. CDR3 loop: CASSEILDAEAFF. The CDR3 DNA reads as TGTGCCAGCAGTGAAATTTTGGACGCTGAAGCTTTCTTT. The J gene is TRBJ1-1, the V gene TRBV6-1; D gene ambiguous. Germline V gene sequence: CDR1 MNHNS, CDR2 SASEGT. Trimming took off 2 bases at V and 6 bases at J, with 10 bases between the two ends. The CDR3 spans 13 residues.

Remarks on this clonotype: One junction end disagrees with the germline gene, perhaps due to a read error. The chain links TRBV20-1 to TRBJ2-2; D call uncertain. The CDR3 has 14 residues. Germline CDR1 DFQATT, CDR2 SNEGSKA (reference sequence). CDR3 sequence: CSAMAWGNTGELFF. As DNA, the CDR3 is TGCAGCGCTATGGCTTGGGGAAACACCGGGGAGCTGTTTTTT.

The chain links TRBV6-5 to TRBJ1-2; D unresolved. The length of the CDR3 is 13 residues. V was shortened by 0 bases and J by 9 bases, with 11 bases between the two germline ends. The germline V gene encodes CDR1 MNHEY and CDR2 SVGAGI. CDR3 loop: CASSYSRTTRYTF. The CDR3 DNA reads as TGTGCCAGCAGTTACTCCCGGACTACTCGCTACACCTTC.

V usage is TRBV20-1 and J usage is TRBJ2-7; the D gene is possibly TRBD1 (6 bases). V shed 3 bases and J shed 0 bases, with 15 bases lying between them. Germline V lookup: CDR1 DFQATT, CDR2 SNEGSKA (reference sequence). This CDR3 contains 15 residues. The CDR3 region has the DNA TGCAGTGCTAGGAGATCTGACAGGTCCTCCTACGAGCAGTACTTC. Encoded protein: CSARRSDRSSYEQYF.

The chain employs TRBV11-2 and TRBJ2-3; TRBD2 aligns across 10 bases. The CDR3 runs to 17 residues. V lost 4 bases, J lost 4 bases, and 11 bases stayed unmatched. The germline V gene encodes CDR1 SGHAT and CDR2 FQNNGV. The CDR3 spells CASSSSQLAGMADTQYF. In DNA, the CDR3 is TGTGCCAGCAGCTCCTCACAACTAGCGGGGATGGCAGATACGCAGTATTTT.

The CDR3 region has the DNA TGTGCCAGCAGCCCATTGGGACTAGCGGGAGGGCCCTCCTACAATGAGCAGTTCTTC. Protein sequence: CASSPLGLAGGPSYNEQFF. The chain joins TRBV9 to TRBJ2-1; TRBD2 aligns across 16 bases. This CDR3 is 19 amino acids long. The germline CDR1 and CDR2 sequences are SGDLS and YYNGEE. Losses at the gene ends were 4 bases for V and 0 bases for J; bases not matched to a gene: 7.